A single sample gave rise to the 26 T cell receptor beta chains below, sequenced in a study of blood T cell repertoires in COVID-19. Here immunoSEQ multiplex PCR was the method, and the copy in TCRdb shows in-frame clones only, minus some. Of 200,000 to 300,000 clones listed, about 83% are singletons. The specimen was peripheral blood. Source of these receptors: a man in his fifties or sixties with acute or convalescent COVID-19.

This CDR3 reads CASSYSPDRALRTEAFF. The CDR3 DNA sequence: TGTGCCAGCAGTTACTCACCGGACAGGGCCCTTCGCACTGAAGCTTTCTTT. This chain links TRBV6-2 or TRBV6-3 with TRBJ1-1, with 8 bases matching TRBD1. Germline CDR1 reads MNHEY; CDR2 reads SVGEGT. The CDR3 consists of 17 residues. The J segment lost 4 bases and the V segment lost 0 bases, leaving 10 bases of the junction unmatched.

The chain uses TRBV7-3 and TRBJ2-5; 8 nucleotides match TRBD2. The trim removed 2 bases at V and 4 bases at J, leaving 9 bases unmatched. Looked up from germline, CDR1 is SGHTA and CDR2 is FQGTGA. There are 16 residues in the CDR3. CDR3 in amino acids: CASSLGLAESGETQYF. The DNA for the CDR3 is TGTGCCAGCAGCTTAGGACTAGCCGAATCTGGAGAGACCCAGTACTTC.

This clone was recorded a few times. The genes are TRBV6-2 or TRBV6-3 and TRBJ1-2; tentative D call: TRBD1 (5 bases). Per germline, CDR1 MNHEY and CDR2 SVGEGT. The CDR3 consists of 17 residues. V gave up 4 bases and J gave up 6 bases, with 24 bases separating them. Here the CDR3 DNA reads TGTGCCAGCAGTTGGGGCTTTGGGCCCCTCGTCGGTGATGGCTACACCTTC. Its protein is CASSWGFGPLVGDGYTF.

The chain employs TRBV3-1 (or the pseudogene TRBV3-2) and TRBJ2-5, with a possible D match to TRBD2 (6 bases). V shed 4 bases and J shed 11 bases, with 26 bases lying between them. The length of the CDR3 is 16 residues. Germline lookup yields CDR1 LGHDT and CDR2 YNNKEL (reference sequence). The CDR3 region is CASSRRDAGRGEVQYF. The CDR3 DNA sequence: TGTGCCAGCAGCCGTCGGGACGCCGGACGAGGGGAGGTTCAGTACTTC.

This CDR3 is CASSLVEAAFF. The CDR3 region has the DNA TGTGCCAGCAGCTTAGTAGAGGCAGCTTTCTTT. V and J are TRBV7-2 and TRBJ1-1; D is undetermined. The CDR3 consists of 11 residues. Trimming stripped 1 base from V and 10 bases from J, with 7 bases between. Germline V lookup: CDR1 SGHTA, CDR2 FQGNSA.

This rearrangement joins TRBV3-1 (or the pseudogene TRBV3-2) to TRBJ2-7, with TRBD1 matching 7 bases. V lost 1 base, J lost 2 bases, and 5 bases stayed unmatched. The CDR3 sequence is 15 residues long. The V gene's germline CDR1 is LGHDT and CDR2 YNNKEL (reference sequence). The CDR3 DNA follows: TGTGCCAGCAGCCAAGGCTCGGGACAGACCTACGAGCAGTACTTC. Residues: CASSQGSGQTYEQYF.

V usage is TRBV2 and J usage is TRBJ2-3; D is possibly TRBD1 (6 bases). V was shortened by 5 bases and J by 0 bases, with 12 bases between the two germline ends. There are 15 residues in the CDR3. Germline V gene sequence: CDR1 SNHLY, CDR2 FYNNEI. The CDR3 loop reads CASSLDSPSTDTQYF. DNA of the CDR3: TGTGCCAGCAGTCTGGACAGCCCTAGCACAGATACGCAGTATTTT.

CDR3 amino acids: CASRRDRDRANVLTF. The CDR3 DNA reads TGCGCCAGCAGACGAGACAGGGACCGGGCCAACGTCCTGACTTTC. The chain joins TRBV5-1 to TRBJ2-6; TRBD1 aligns across 7 bases. V was clipped by 5 bases and J by 5 bases; unmatched bases: 7. This CDR3 is built from 15 residues. Per germline, CDR1 SGHRS and CDR2 YFSETQ.

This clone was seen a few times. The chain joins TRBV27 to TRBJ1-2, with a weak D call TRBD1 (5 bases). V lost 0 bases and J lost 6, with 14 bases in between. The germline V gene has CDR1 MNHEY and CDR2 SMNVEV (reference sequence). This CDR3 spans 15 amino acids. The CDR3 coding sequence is TGTGCCAGCAGTTTATCCCAAACAGGTTTCAATGGCTACACCTTC. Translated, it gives CASSLSQTGFNGYTF.

The CDR3 DNA sequence: TGTGCCACCAGTGAATCTGGACAGGGATATTCGGACTATGGCTACACCTTC. Translation: CATSESGQGYSDYGYTF. V and J are TRBV24-1 and TRBJ1-2; 8 positions match TRBD1. The CDR3 totals 17 residues. V was pared by 4 bases and J by 3 bases, with 12 bases of the junction left unmatched. Germline CDR1 KGHDR, CDR2 SFDVKD.

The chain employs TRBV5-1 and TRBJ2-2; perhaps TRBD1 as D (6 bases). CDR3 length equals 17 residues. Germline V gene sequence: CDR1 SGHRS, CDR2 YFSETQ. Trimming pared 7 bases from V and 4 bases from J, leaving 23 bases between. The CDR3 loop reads CASDRGYRDLGTGELFF. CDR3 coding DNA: TGCGCCAGCGACCGAGGATACAGGGATCTAGGCACCGGGGAGCTGTTTTTT.

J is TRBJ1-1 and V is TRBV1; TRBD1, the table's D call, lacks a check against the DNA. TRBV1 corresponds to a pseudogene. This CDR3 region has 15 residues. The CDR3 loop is CTSSPLTRGAPEAFF. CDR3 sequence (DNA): TGCACCAGCAGCCCGCTAACCAGGGGGGCCCCTGAAGCTTTCTTT.

The CDR3 region is CASSDLRRSMNTEAFF. The CDR3 region has the DNA TGTGCCAGCAGTGATCTGCGACGTAGCATGAACACTGAAGCTTTCTTT. V gene TRBV6-1 combines with J gene TRBJ1-1, with D unclear. CDR3 length: 16 amino acids. The germline V gene has CDR1 MNHNS and CDR2 SASEGT. The ends were cut back, 3 bases at V and 0 bases at J, with 14 bases in the middle.

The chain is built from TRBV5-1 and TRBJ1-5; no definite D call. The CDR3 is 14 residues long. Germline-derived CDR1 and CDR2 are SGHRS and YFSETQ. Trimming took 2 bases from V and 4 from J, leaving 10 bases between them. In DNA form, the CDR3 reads TGCGCCAGCAGCTTCGGCGGATCAAATCAGCCCCAGCATTTT. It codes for CASSFGGSNQPQHF. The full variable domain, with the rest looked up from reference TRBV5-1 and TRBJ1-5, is KAGVTQTPRYLIKTRGQQVTLSCSPISGHRSVSWYQQTPGQGLQFLFEYFSETQRNKGNFPGRFSGRQFSNSRSEMNVSTLELGDSALYLCASSFGGSNQPQHFGDGTRLSIL.

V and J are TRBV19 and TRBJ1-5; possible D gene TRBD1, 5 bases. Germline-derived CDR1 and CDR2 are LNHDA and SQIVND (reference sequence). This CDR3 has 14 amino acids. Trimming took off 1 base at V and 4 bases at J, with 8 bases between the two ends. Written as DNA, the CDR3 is TGTGCCAGTAGTATAGCGGCAGGGAATCAGCCCCAGCATTTT. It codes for CASSIAAGNQPQHF.

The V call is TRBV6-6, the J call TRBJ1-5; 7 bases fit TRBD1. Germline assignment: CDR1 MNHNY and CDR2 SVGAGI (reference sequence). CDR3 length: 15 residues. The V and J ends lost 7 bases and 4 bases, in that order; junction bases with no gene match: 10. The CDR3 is CASTETGLGNQPQHF. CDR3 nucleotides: TGTGCCAGCACCGAGACAGGGCTTGGTAATCAGCCCCAGCATTTT.

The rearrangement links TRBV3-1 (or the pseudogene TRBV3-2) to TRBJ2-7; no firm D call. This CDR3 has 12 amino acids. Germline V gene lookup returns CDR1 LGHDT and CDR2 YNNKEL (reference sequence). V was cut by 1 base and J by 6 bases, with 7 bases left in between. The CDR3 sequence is CASSQVTGEQYF. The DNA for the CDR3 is TGTGCCAGCAGCCAAGTTACGGGCGAGCAGTACTTC.

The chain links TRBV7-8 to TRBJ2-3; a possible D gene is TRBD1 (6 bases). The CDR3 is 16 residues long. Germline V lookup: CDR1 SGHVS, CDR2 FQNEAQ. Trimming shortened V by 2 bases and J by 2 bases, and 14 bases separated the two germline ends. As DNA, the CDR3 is TGTGCCAGCAGCTTAATCCCAGGGGCCCTCACAGATACGCAGTATTTT. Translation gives CASSLIPGALTDTQYF.

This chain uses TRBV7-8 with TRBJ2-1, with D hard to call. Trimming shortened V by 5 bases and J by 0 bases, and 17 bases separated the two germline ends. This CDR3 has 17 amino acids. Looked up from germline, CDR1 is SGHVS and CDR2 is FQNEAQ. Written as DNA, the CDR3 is TGTGCCAGCAGCCCCCGACCTAGATCAAGCTCCTACAATGAGCAGTTCTTC. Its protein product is CASSPRPRSSSYNEQFF. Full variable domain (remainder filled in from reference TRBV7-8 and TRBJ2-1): GAGVSQSPRYKVAKRGQDVALRCDPISGHVSLFWYQQALGQGPEFLTYFQNEAQLDKSGLPSDRFFAERPEGSVSTLKIQRTQQEDSAVYLCASSPRPRSSSYNEQFFGPGTRLTVL.

The CDR3 DNA sequence: TGTGCCAGTAGTACCGGGCAGGGGGTTGCAAGAGAGACCCAGTACTTC. Its protein product is CASSTGQGVARETQYF. V is TRBV19 and J is TRBJ2-5; 7 nucleotides align to TRBD1. V shed 4 bases and J 4 bases; nucleotides not matched to a gene: 12. CDR1 and CDR2 from the germline V gene are LNHDA and SQIVND (reference sequence). The CDR3 runs to 16 residues.

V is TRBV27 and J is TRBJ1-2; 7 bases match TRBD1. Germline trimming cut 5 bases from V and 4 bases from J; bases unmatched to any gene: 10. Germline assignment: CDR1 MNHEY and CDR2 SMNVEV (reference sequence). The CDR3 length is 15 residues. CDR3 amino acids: CASSPGTDPSYGYTF. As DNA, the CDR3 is TGTGCCAGCAGTCCCGGGACAGATCCGAGCTATGGCTACACCTTC.

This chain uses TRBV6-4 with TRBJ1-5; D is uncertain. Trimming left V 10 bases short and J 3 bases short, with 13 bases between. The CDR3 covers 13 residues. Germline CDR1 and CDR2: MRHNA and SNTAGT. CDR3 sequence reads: CATRAGVNQPQHF. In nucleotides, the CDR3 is TGTGCCACCCGCGCCGGGGTCAATCAGCCCCAGCATTTT.

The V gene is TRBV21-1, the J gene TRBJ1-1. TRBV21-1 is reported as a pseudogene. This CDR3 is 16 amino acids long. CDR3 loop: CASSKQREGVRTEAFF. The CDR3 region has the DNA TGTGCCAGCAGCAAGCAACGGGAGGGGGTTAGGACTGAAGCTTTCTTT.

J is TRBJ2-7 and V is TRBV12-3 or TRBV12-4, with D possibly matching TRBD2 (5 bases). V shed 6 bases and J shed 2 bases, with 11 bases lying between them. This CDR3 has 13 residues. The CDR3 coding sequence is TGTGCCAGCAGGAGAGGGATCCCCTACGAGCAGTACTTC. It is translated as CASRRGIPYEQYF.

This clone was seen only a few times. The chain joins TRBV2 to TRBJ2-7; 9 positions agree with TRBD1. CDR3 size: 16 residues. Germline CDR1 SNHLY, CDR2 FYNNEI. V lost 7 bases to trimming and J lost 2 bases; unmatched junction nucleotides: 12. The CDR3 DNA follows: TGTGCCAGCACCTACACTTCAGGACAGGGGACCTACGAGCAGTACTTC. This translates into CASTYTSGQGTYEQYF. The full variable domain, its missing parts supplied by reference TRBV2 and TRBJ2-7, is EPEVTQTPSHQVTQMGQEVILRCVPISNHLYFYWYRQILGQKVEFLVSFYNNEISEKSEIFDDQFSVERPDGSNFTLKIRSTKLEDSAMYFCASTYTSGQGTYEQYFGPGTRLTVT.

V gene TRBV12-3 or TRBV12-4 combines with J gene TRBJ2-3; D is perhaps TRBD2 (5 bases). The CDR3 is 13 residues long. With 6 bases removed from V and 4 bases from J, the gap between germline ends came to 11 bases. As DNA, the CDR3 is TGTGCCAGCAGGGGCCCGGACTCAGATACGCAGTATTTT. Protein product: CASRGPDSDTQYF.